These T cell receptor beta chains were read from a single sample in a study of cytomegalovirus exposure and HLA in healthy donors. Repertoires were generated with immunoSEQ multiplex PCR, while TCRdb's copy carries only in-frame clones and drops some. The sample lists 100,000 to 120,000 clones; roughly 88% were seen once. Sequencing used PBMCs. Receptors were obtained from a woman in her 30s in good health and CMV-seropositive. Both conserved end residues are trimmed from each CDR3. A D gene is named only where the DNA matches it firmly.

CDR3 length,D gene,J gene,V gene,CDR3 protein
11,NA,TRBJ1-6,TRBV30,AWSSREDSPLH
15,TRBD2,TRBJ2-1,TRBV5-6,ASSSERTSVWYNEQF
11,NA,TRBJ1-2,TRBV19,ASSIISASDYT
13,TRBD2,TRBJ2-1,TRBV7-3,ASSLSSGDYNEQF
11,NA,TRBJ2-7,TRBV4-3,ASSQDPGNEQY
16,TRBD2,TRBJ2-6,TRBV30,AWSLGLAGVVGANVLT
12,NA,TRBJ1-5,TRBV9,ASSVTGSNQPQH
11,NA,TRBJ2-6,TRBV19,ASSMSGANVLT
11,NA,TRBJ2-7,TRBV6-6,ASSARQVYEQY
11,NA,TRBJ1-4,TRBV5-4,ASSLEGVGKLF
15,NA,TRBJ1-4,TRBV5-4,ASSRDGGAGANEKLF
14,TRBD2,TRBJ2-7,TRBV18,ASSPSPSGDSYEQY
13,TRBD2,TRBJ2-7,TRBV30,AWSIAGGLTNEQY
12,TRBD1,TRBJ1-2,TRBV4-2,ASSQLGQLYGYT
11,TRBD1,TRBJ1-1,TRBV5-1,ASSSQGSTEAF
14,NA,TRBJ2-3,TRBV4-3,ASSTFWGELGDTQY